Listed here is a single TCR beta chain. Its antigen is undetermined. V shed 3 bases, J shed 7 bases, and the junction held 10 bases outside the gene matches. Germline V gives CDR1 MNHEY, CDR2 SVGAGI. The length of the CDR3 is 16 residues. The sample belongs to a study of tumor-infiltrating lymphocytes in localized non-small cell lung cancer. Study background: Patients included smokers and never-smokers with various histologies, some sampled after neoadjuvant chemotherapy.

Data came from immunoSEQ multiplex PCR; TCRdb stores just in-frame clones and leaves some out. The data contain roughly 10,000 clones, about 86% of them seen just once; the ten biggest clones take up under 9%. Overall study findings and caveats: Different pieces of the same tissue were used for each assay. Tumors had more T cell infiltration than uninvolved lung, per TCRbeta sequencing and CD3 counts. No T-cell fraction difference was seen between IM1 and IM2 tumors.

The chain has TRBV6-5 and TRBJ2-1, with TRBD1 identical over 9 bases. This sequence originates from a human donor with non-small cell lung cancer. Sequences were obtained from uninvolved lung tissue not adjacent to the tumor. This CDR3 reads CASSYRGTGRWNEQFF. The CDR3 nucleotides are TGTGCCAGCAGTTATAGAGGGACAGGGAGGTGGAATGAGCAGTTCTTC.